This T cell receptor (beta chain) emerged from a study of blood T cell repertoires in COVID-19. The sample holds one count of this clone. The repertoire was sequenced with immunoSEQ multiplex PCR; TCRdb's copy has only in-frame clones and lacks some. The sample gives about 50,000 clones, 80% to 90% of which show up once; about 13% is in the top ten. The CDR3 has 14 residues. Trimming pared 2 bases from V and 3 bases from J, leaving 10 bases between. Germline V gives CDR1 SGHAT, CDR2 FQDESV (reference sequence). Sequenced sample: peripheral blood. The source of this sequence is a human donor with active COVID-19. The donor label of this sample is uncertain. The chain uses TRBV11-1 and TRBJ2-5, with D possibly being TRBD1 (6 bases). The CDR3 coding sequence is TGTGCCAGCAGCTTACAAGCAGGGGAAGAGACCCAGTACTTC. Translation: CASSLQAGEETQYF.